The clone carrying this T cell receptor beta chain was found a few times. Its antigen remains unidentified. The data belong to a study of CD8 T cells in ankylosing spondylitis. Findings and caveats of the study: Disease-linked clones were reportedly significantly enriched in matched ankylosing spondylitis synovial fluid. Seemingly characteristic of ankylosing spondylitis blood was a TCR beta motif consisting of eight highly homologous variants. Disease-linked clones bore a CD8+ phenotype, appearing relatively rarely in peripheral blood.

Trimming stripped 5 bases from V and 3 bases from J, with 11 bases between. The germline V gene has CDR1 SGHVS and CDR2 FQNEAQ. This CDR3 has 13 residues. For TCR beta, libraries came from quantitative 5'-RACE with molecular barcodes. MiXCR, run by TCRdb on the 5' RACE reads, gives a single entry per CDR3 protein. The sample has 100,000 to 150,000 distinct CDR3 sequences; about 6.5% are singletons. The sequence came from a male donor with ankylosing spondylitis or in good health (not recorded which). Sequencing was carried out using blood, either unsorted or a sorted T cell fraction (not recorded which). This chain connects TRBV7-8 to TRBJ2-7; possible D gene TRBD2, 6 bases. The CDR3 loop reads CASSLRGNYEQYF. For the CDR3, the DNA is TGTGCCAGCAGCCTCCGGGGGAACTACGAGCAGTACTTC.